The text below deals with one T cell receptor beta chain. The antigen is unknown. Trimming took off 8 bases at V and 4 bases at J, with 9 bases between the two ends. CDR1 SQVTM and CDR2 ANQGSEA come from the germline V gene. The CDR3 covers 11 residues. These data belong to a study of early T cells in non-severe SARS-CoV-2 infection. Turning to the study itself: Alpha and beta chains were unpaired, from unsorted whole-blood bulk RNA. The study, taken as a whole, reports: The matching step, a VDJdb search, favored anti-spike CD8 responses and missed private and CD4 specificities.

Tagging with unique molecular identifiers was applied to individual cDNA molecules. TCRdb called the 5' RACE reads again in MiXCR, with one record for every CDR3 protein. The profile shows approximately 52,000 distinct CDR3 sequences, 8% to 8.5% of them singletons. This receptor was taken from an adult who was a healthcare worker with PCR-confirmed SARS-CoV-2 infection or an uninfected control (not recorded which). The sample was whole blood. The V call is TRBV29-1, the J call TRBJ2-1; a weak D match, TRBD1 (6 bases). The CDR3 spells CSSDSYNEQFF. The CDR3 bases are TGCAGCTCGGACAGTTACAATGAGCAGTTCTTC.